A single sample gave rise to the 21 T cell receptor beta chains below, sequenced in a study of cytomegalovirus exposure and HLA in healthy donors (dated by TCRdb to about 2017). The library was prepared using the immunoSEQ multiplex PCR assay. TCRdb stores this immuneACCESS table with in-frame sequences only. Part of the clones is absent; in the studies checked, under half of the shortfall reflects unresolved V genes, and no reason is known for the rest. The sample table shows about 120,000 clones, and around 85% are seen once. 2% to 2.5% of the sample rests with the top ten. Sequencing input: PBMCs. The receptors originated from a woman aged 25 to 39 in good health and CMV-seronegative.

The CDR3 DNA sequence: TGTGCCAGCAGCTGGCCCGGGACAGGGGGCATGGAGACCCAGTACTTC. It specifies CASSWPGTGGMETQYF. The chain employs TRBV5-4 and TRBJ2-5; TRBD1 matches at 12 bases. The germline V gene has CDR1 SGHNT and CDR2 YYREEE (reference sequence). The CDR3 length is 16 residues. Trimming cost V 3 bases and J 5 bases; bases outside gene matches: 8.

This chain links TRBV7-2 with TRBJ2-2; no firm D call. CDR1 SGHTA and CDR2 FQGNSA come from the germline V gene. The CDR3 consists of 12 residues. Trimming removed 10 bases from V and 1 base from J, with 7 bases in between. This CDR3 reads CATQMNTGELFF. The CDR3 region has the DNA TGTGCCACCCAGATGAACACCGGGGAGCTGTTTTTT.

The rearrangement joins TRBV6-1 to TRBJ1-4; no clear D gene. Germline V CDR1 and CDR2: MNHNS, SASEGT. Deletions cut 3 bases from V and 8 bases from J, with 7 bases between. This CDR3 comprises 12 residues. CDR3: CASSDYREKLFF. CDR3 nucleotides: TGTGCCAGCAGTGATTACAGAGAAAAACTGTTTTTT.

The sample holds many counts of this clone. The chain combines TRBV6-1 with TRBJ1-2; 7 bases line up with TRBD1. This CDR3 spans 13 amino acids. The V segment lost 4 bases and the J segment 8 bases; nucleotides outside the gene matches: 7. Per the germline V gene, CDR1 is MNHNS and CDR2 is SASEGT. CDR3 residues: CASSVDREYGYTF. As DNA, the CDR3 is TGTGCCAGCAGTGTAGACAGGGAATACGGCTACACCTTC.

The V call is TRBV7-6, the J call TRBJ1-5, with TRBD1 identical over 10 bases. The CDR3 consists of 15 residues. Trimming removed 5 bases from V and 4 bases from J; junction bases left unmatched: 5. Per germline, CDR1 SGHVS and CDR2 FNYEAQ. DNA of the CDR3: TGTGCCAGCAGCAAGGACAGGGGGGCAAATCAGCCCCAGCATTTT. Translated: CASSKDRGANQPQHF.

The chain uses TRBV5-1 and TRBJ2-3, with TRBD2 matching over 9 bases. The length of the CDR3 is 19 residues. In germline, CDR1 is SGHRS, CDR2 YFSETQ. V lost 5 bases and J lost 3; bases outside the gene matches: 19. The CDR3 DNA is TGCGCCAGCAGTAGGATACTAGCGGGCCTAGGGATGGGGACAGATACGCAGTATTTT. Its translation: CASSRILAGLGMGTDTQYF.

This sequence joins TRBV6-1 and TRBJ2-7; no definite D call. This CDR3 is built from 14 residues. Trimming removed 4 bases from V and 3 bases from J, with 13 bases in between. Germline assignment: CDR1 MNHNS and CDR2 SASEGT. The CDR3 is CASSVEAVGYEQYF. The CDR3 nucleotides read TGTGCCAGCAGTGTTGAGGCGGTTGGCTACGAGCAGTACTTC.

This clone has only a few counts. This chain uses TRBV4-1 with TRBJ1-2, with 9 positions matching TRBD1. This CDR3 region has 17 residues. The J segment lost 6 bases and the V segment lost 0 bases, leaving 11 bases of the junction unmatched. Germline V gene lookup returns CDR1 MGHRA and CDR2 YSYEKL. The CDR3, as DNA: TGCGCCAGCAGCCAAGATACAGTCACAGGACAGGGGAATGGCTACACCTTC. It translates to CASSQDTVTGQGNGYTF.

This chain links TRBV2 with TRBJ2-5, with 9 bases lining up with TRBD1. Germline V lookup: CDR1 SNHLY, CDR2 FYNNEI. The CDR3 is 14 amino acids. V lost 5 bases, J lost 2 bases, and 3 bases stayed unmatched. The CDR3 loop is CASSRDRAQETQYF. The CDR3 DNA follows: TGTGCCAGCAGTCGGGACAGGGCACAAGAGACCCAGTACTTC.

This chain uses TRBV19 with TRBJ1-2; 8 nucleotides align to TRBD1. After removal of 6 bases from V and 4 bases from J, the junction contained 10 bases not matched to a gene. The CDR3 has 15 residues. Looked up from germline, CDR1 is LNHDA and CDR2 is SQIVND (reference sequence). The CDR3 DNA reads as TGTGCCAGTAGGAGGACACAGGACAGGGCCTATGGCTACACCTTC. This codes for CASRRTQDRAYGYTF. Variable domain in full (rest from reference TRBV19 and TRBJ1-2): DGGITQSPKYLFRKEGQNVTLSCEQNLNHDAMYWYRQDPGQGLRLIYYSQIVNDFQKGDIAEGYSVSREKKESFPLTVTSAQKNPTAFYLCASRRTQDRAYGYTFGSGTRLTVV.

This sequence joins TRBV6-5 and TRBJ1-2, with a tentative D call TRBD1 (5 bases). Germline values: CDR1 MNHEY, CDR2 SVGAGI. This CDR3 is 14 amino acids long. Trimming cost V 5 bases and J 2 bases, with 12 bases left between them. This chain's CDR3 is CASSPSGANYGYTF. CDR3 in DNA: TGTGCCAGCAGTCCCAGCGGGGCGAACTATGGCTACACCTTC.

The genes are TRBV7-8 and TRBJ2-5; D may be TRBD1 (6 bases). Trimming shortened V by 8 bases and J by 3 bases, and 13 bases separated the two germline ends. The CDR3 is made up of 13 amino acids. From germline, CDR1 is SGHVS and CDR2 FQNEAQ. The CDR3 spells CASLENREETQYF. In DNA form, the CDR3 reads TGTGCCAGCTTAGAGAACAGGGAAGAGACCCAGTACTTC.

This clone turned up a few times. The V gene is TRBV2, the J gene TRBJ2-7; tentative D call: TRBD2 (5 bases). The CDR3 loop spans 13 amino acids. V gave up 11 bases and J gave up 0 bases, with 14 bases separating them. The germline CDR1 and CDR2 sequences are SNHLY and FYNNEI. CDR3 sequence: CAGHDGSSYEQYF. CDR3 nucleotide sequence: TGTGCCGGTCACGATGGGAGCTCCTACGAGCAGTACTTC.

The gene calls are TRBV11-2 and TRBJ2-7; tentative D call: TRBD1 (6 bases). Trimming took 4 bases from V and 6 from J, leaving 13 bases between them. CDR1 is SGHAT and CDR2 is FQNNGV in the germline V gene. The CDR3 is made up of 13 amino acids. Here the CDR3 reads CASSYRDGSEQYF. The CDR3 nucleotides are TGTGCCAGCAGCTACAGGGACGGGTCCGAGCAGTACTTC.

This clone came up once. The chain employs TRBV11-2 and TRBJ1-5; D gene ambiguous. CDR3 size: 16 residues. Trimming shortened V by 2 bases and J by 5 bases, and 16 bases separated the two germline ends. Germline V gives CDR1 SGHAT, CDR2 FQNNGV. The CDR3 reads CASSLWSGSGDQPQHF. DNA of the CDR3: TGTGCCAGCAGCTTATGGAGCGGAAGCGGGGATCAGCCCCAGCATTTT.

V gene TRBV7-6 combines with J gene TRBJ2-3; the match to TRBD1 covers 8 bases. V was pared by 4 bases and J by 1 base, with 7 bases of the junction left unmatched. The germline V gene has CDR1 SGHVS and CDR2 FNYEAQ. The CDR3 consists of 16 residues. This CDR3 is CASSSLGTGRTDTQYF. The CDR3 DNA reads as TGTGCCAGCAGCTCTTTGGGGACAGGACGCACAGATACGCAGTATTTT.

The rearrangement joins TRBV27 to TRBJ2-7; D might be TRBD1 (6 bases). Germline V gene sequence: CDR1 MNHEY, CDR2 SMNVEV (reference sequence). This CDR3 contains 13 residues. The V end lost 8 bases, the J end lost 0 bases, and 11 bases lay between the germline ends. The CDR3 DNA sequence: TGTGCCAGCCGGGACACGGGCTCCTACGAGCAGTACTTC. Amino acid sequence: CASRDTGSYEQYF.

The chain recombines TRBV4-3 with TRBJ1-2, with TRBD1 identical over 7 bases. V was clipped by 0 bases and J by 0 bases; unmatched bases: 7. Germline lookup yields CDR1 LGHNA and CDR2 YSLEER. This CDR3 spans 17 amino acids. CDR3: CASSQDRQGSPNYGYTF. DNA of the CDR3: TGCGCCAGCAGCCAAGACAGACAGGGAAGCCCTAACTATGGCTACACCTTC.

This rearrangement joins TRBV5-1 to TRBJ2-5; 10 bases match TRBD1. CDR3 length: 15 residues. CDR1 and CDR2 (germline): SGHRS, YFSETQ. Trimming cost V 1 base and J 3 bases; bases outside gene matches: 3. The CDR3 DNA is TGCGCCAGCAGCTTGTCCGGGACAGGGGAAGAGACCCAGTACTTC. Amino acid sequence: CASSLSGTGEETQYF.

The chain combines TRBV30 with TRBJ1-1; the D gene is possibly TRBD1 (5 bases). V lost 4 bases and J 5 bases, leaving 14 bases between the germline ends. The CDR3 length is 13 residues. CDR1 and CDR2 (germline): GTSNPN, SVGIG (reference sequence). The CDR3 region is CAWTRGVGTEAFF. The CDR3 region has the DNA TGTGCCTGGACCCGGGGGGTTGGGACTGAAGCTTTCTTT.

V gene TRBV30 combines with J gene TRBJ2-3, with D perhaps matching TRBD1 (5 bases). Looked up from germline, CDR1 is GTSNPN and CDR2 is SVGIG (reference sequence). V shed 5 bases and J shed 4 bases, with 10 bases lying between them. CDR3 length: 12 amino acids. The CDR3 loop reads CAWAPGSDTQYF. The CDR3 coding sequence is TGTGCCTGGGCACCAGGGTCAGATACGCAGTATTTT.